A selection of T cell receptor beta chains follows, all from one sample in a study of T-cell reconstitution after alpha-beta-depleted transplantation in children. TCRdb reprocessed the PCR reads via MiXCR and lists one record per CDR3 protein. There are over 150,000 distinct CDR3 sequences in the sample; approximately 7% occur only once, and 3% to 3.5% lies in the top ten. Source: PBMCs from the stem cell graft donor, taken from the stem cell graft. The receptor source for this set is a human donor who donated a stem cell graft to a child with Wiskott-Aldrich syndrome. Both conserved end residues are part of each CDR3.

j_call,cdr3_length,v_call,cdr3_aa
TRBJ1-1,15,TRBV4-1,CASSITPSLNTEAFF
TRBJ2-5,16,TRBV20-1,CSARDVAGVNQETQYF
TRBJ2-4,14,TRBV7-2,CASSLPEGKNIQYF
TRBJ2-1,16,TRBV4-2,CASSQGDRGSYNEQFF
TRBJ2-1,10,TRBV29-1,CSVGATEQFF
TRBJ2-1,15,TRBV12-3/TRBV12-4,CASLAGGYSYNEQFF
TRBJ2-2,14,TRBV6-5,CASIYIQNTGELFF
TRBJ2-2,15,TRBV12-3/TRBV12-4,CASSQYRGRGGELFF
TRBJ1-6,19,TRBV20-1,CSAIYWDRGLSSYNSPLHF
TRBJ2-2,14,TRBV12-3/TRBV12-4,CASSYTGVTGELFF
TRBJ2-1,18,TRBV4-3,CASSQEVRTSGTRNEQFF
TRBJ2-3,17,TRBV4-3,CASSQASRYEGTDTQYF
TRBJ1-2,15,TRBV6-5,CASSYRGQGARGYTF
TRBJ1-6,15,TRBV6-5,CASSYSTTGNSPLHF
TRBJ2-1,14,TRBV25-1,CASSEYDAYNEQFF
TRBJ1-2,15,TRBV5-1,CASSPGTGGAQGYTF
TRBJ2-2,15,TRBV6-1,CASAVAGVGTGELFF
TRBJ2-7,14,TRBV5-1,CASSYDRVAYEQYF
TRBJ2-1,16,TRBV5-1,CASSPSGTINGNEQFF
TRBJ2-7,12,TRBV29-1,CSVGGDSHEQYF
TRBJ2-2,16,TRBV5-1,CASSFRGRQGPGELFF
TRBJ1-2,14,TRBV5-1,CASSLVTGVYGYTF
TRBJ1-5,15,TRBV12-3/TRBV12-4,CASSFFTRSNQPQHF
TRBJ2-3,13,TRBV20-1,CSAASGEGVPQYF
TRBJ2-1,16,TRBV9,CASSFVGAGVDNEQFF
TRBJ1-3,14,TRBV5-1,CASSQGAGGNTIYF
TRBJ1-1,16,TRBV29-1,CSAAGGDGRMNTEAFF
TRBJ2-3,17,TRBV4-3,CASSQTFTSELPDTQYF
TRBJ1-4,14,TRBV9,CASSVGSNNEKLFF
TRBJ1-4,15,TRBV12-3/TRBV12-4,CASTTRQGFNEKLFF
TRBJ2-7,16,TRBV6-5,CASSNHMGGDSYEQYF
TRBJ2-1,14,TRBV7-8,CASSGTRFSRKQFF
TRBJ1-6,13,TRBV15,CATSRDQLNRLHF
TRBJ2-7,13,TRBV20-1,CSAERAANYEQYF
TRBJ2-5,11,TRBV24-1,CATSERETQYF
TRBJ2-3,16,TRBV6-1,CASSPGHLTSTDTQYF
TRBJ2-3,17,TRBV3-1,CASSQDWVAGRTDTQYF
TRBJ1-4,14,TRBV28,CASSFSGANEKLFF
TRBJ2-6,15,TRBV5-6,CASSWGSSGANVLTF
TRBJ2-5,13,TRBV15,CATSRARLETQYF
TRBJ2-3,13,TRBV29-1,CSVRTGWTDTQYF
TRBJ2-3,17,TRBV2,CTSSLGSFATSTDTQYF